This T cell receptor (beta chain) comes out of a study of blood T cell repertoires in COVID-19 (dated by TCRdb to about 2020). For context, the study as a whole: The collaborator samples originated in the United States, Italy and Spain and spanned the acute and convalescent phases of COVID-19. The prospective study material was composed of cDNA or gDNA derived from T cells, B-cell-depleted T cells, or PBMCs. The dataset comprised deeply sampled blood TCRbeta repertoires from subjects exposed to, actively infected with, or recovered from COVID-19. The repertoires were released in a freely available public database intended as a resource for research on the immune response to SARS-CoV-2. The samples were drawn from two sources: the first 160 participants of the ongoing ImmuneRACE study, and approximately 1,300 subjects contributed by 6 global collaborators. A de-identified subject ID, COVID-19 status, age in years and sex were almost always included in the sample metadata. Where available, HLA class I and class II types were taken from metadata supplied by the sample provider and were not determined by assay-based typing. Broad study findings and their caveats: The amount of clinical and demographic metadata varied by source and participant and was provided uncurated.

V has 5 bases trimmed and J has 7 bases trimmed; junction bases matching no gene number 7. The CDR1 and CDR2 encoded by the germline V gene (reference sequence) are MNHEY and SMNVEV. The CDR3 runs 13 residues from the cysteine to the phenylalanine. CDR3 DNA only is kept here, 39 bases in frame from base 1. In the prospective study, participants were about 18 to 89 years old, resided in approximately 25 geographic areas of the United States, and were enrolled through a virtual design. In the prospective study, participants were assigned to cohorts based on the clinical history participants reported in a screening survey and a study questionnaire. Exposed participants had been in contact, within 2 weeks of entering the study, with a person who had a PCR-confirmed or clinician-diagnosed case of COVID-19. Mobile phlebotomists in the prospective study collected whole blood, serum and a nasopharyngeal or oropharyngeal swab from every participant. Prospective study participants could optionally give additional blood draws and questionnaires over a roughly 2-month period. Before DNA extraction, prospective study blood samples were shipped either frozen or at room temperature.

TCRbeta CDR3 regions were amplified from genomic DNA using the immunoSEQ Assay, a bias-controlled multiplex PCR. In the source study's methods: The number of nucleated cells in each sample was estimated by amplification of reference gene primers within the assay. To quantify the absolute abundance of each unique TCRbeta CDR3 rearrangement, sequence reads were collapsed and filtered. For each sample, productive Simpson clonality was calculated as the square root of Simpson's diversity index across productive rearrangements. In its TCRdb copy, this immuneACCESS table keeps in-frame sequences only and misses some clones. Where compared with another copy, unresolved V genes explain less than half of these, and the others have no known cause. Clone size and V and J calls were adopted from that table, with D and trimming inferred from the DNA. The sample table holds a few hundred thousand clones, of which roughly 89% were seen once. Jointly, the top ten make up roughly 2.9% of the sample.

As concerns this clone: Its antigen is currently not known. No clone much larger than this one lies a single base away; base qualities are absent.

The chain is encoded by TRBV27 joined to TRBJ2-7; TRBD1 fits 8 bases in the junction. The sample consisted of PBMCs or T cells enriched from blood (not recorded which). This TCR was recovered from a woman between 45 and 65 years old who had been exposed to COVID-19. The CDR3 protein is CASSPQGAWEQYF. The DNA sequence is TGTGCCAGCAGTCCTCAGGGGGCGTGGGAGCAGTACTTC.